The T cell receptor beta chain described here comes from a study of lymphopenia after photon versus proton radiotherapy. Study results and caveats: After the lymphocyte nadir, photon-treated repertoires showed oligoclonal expansion, especially of CD8+ Temra cells. Under photons, naive T cells and diversity fell while effector/memory populations rose. Better survival with proton therapy was suggested as possible, not demonstrated. In patients who died, overall survival fell as post-nadir TCR diversity dropped more.

The germline V gene has CDR1 SGHRS and CDR2 YFSETQ. With 0 bases removed from V and 1 base from J, the gap between germline ends came to 8 bases. The length of the CDR3 is 14 residues. A word on this clone: Its antigen is unidentified.

The data were produced by immunoSEQ multiplex PCR, yet TCRdb's version contains in-frame clones alone and is incomplete. Of tens of thousands of clones in the sample, more than 85% were seen once. The starting material was peripheral blood, obtained from a patient treated with photon-based radiotherapy. The chain links TRBV5-1 to TRBJ2-7; D call uncertain. This receptor was obtained from a man in his sixties with cholangiocarcinoma. The DNA of the CDR3 is TGCGCCAGCAGCTTGGGCAGAGCGTCCTACGAGCAGTACTTC. Translated, it gives CASSLGRASYEQYF.